Sequencing of this T cell receptor beta chain was carried out in a study of shared clonotypes between healthy human individuals. Study-wide context: Sampling drew on donors who were a couple of women and a few men aged 18 to 49. CD4 naive cells filled three plates per donor, CD4 memory three, CD8 naive two and CD8 memory one. Study observations and caveats: What limited the represented genetic and exposure-history diversity was the small number of donors.

The donors were all Caucasian adults (living in Nashville, Tennessee). Worth noting for this clone: Its antigen is unknown.

This CDR3 is built from 14 residues. The V gene lost 5 bases and the J gene lost 2 bases, with 13 bases spanning the gap. Germline V gene sequence: CDR1 SQVTM, CDR2 ANQGSEA. Only in-frame clones appear in the TCRdb table, and some are missing; sequencing was by immunoSEQ multiplex PCR. The sample yields about 1 million clones, approximately 70% seen once. The chain links TRBV29-1 to TRBJ1-3; no definite D call. Sample: memory CD4+ T cells sorted from blood. Subset in this sample: CD45RA-negative fraction. The TCR was taken from a man in his late teens or twenties in good health. CDR3 protein: CSVFLPAPGNTIYF. The CDR3 nucleotides read TGCAGCGTTTTCTTGCCAGCGCCTGGAAACACCATATATTTT.